These 16 T cell receptor beta chains originate from one sample sequenced in a study of T cell changes during pregnancy in multiple sclerosis. The protocol was immunoSEQ multiplex PCR, while the TCRdb copy is restricted to in-frame clones and leaves out a portion. The sample has approximately 59,000 clones, around nine tenths seen once; the top ten hold roughly 1.5%. Sample: peripheral blood, taken in the third trimester of pregnancy. The receptors shown here come from a female donor in good health, enrolled as a control in a pregnancy study.

The V call is TRBV5-6, the J call TRBJ2-3; D may be TRBD1 (5 bases). V lost 3 bases and J 3 bases, leaving 17 bases between the germline ends. Per germline, CDR1 SGHDT and CDR2 YYEEEE. The CDR3 extends over 16 amino acids. CDR3 DNA: TGTGCCAGCAGCTGGCTAAATCAGGGAATAACAGATACGCAGTATTTT. This translates into CASSWLNQGITDTQYF.

J is TRBJ2-1 and V is TRBV6-6; TRBD1 matches at 8 bases. With 4 bases clipped from V and 9 bases from J, the junction kept 8 bases outside the gene matches. CDR1 is MNHNY, CDR2 SVGAGI, per germline (reference sequence). There are 14 residues in the CDR3. CDR3 residues: CASSLGQGAREQFF. The CDR3 nucleotides are TGTGCCAGCAGTTTGGGGCAGGGGGCGCGTGAGCAGTTCTTC.

This clone occurred a few times. The chain employs TRBV7-2 and TRBJ1-2; D is uncertain. Germline lookup yields CDR1 SGHTA and CDR2 FQGNSA. This CDR3 contains 13 residues. V lost 6 bases and J lost 4, with 12 bases in between. Here the CDR3 reads CASRLADPYGYTF. The CDR3 nucleotides are TGTGCCAGCAGACTAGCGGATCCCTATGGCTACACCTTC. The whole variable domain, filled in from reference TRBV7-2 and TRBJ1-2, reads GAGVSQSPSNKVTEKGKDVELRCDPISGHTALYWYRQSLGQGLEFLIYFQGNSAPDKSGLPSDRFSAERTGGSVSTLTIQRTQQEDSAVYLCASRLADPYGYTFGSGTRLTVV.

The rearrangement joins TRBV20-1 to TRBJ2-7, with no clear D. Germline V gives CDR1 DFQATT, CDR2 SNEGSKA (reference sequence). The CDR3 sequence is 11 residues long. The V end was cut by 4 bases, the J end by 5 bases, with 9 bases between. CDR3 loop: CSAISTDEQYF. CDR3 bases: TGCAGTGCTATATCTACGGACGAGCAGTACTTC.

This chain connects TRBV4-3 to TRBJ2-7; D may be TRBD2 (6 bases). Trimming left V 1 base short and J 4 bases short, with 11 bases between. Germline values: CDR1 LGHNA, CDR2 YSLEER. CDR3 length: 14 residues. DNA of the CDR3: TGCGCCAGCAGCCAAGGGAGGGGTATATACGAGCAGTACTTC. The encoded protein is CASSQGRGIYEQYF.

The chain joins TRBV30 to TRBJ2-7; 11 nucleotides agree with TRBD1. The CDR3 loop spans 12 amino acids. Germline values: CDR1 GTSNPN, CDR2 SVGIG (reference sequence). Trimming cost V 5 bases and J 4 bases; bases outside gene matches: 1. CDR3 bases: TGTGCCTGGGGACAGGGGGCGTACGAGCAGTACTTC. Amino acid sequence: CAWGQGAYEQYF.

This chain joins TRBV29-1 and TRBJ2-7; D is ambiguous. This CDR3 comprises 13 residues. The V and J ends lost 4 bases and 0 bases respectively, with 10 bases between them. CDR1 is SQVTM and CDR2 is ANQGSEA in the germline V gene. CDR3 in DNA: TGCAGCGTTGTGCAAAAGAGCTCCTACGAGCAGTACTTC. This encodes CSVVQKSSYEQYF.

The chain is built from TRBV6-1 and TRBJ2-5; 12 positions match TRBD1. Germline V CDR1 and CDR2: MNHNS, SASEGT. The ends lost 8 bases at V and 4 bases at J; junction bases unmatched: 5. The CDR3 runs 14 residues. For the CDR3, the DNA is TGTGCCAGCGGGGGGACAGGGGGCGGAGAGACCCAGTACTTC. Protein: CASGGTGGGETQYF.

J is TRBJ1-1 and V is TRBV7-9; maybe TRBD1 (6 bases). The germline gives CDR1 SEHNR, CDR2 FQNEAQ (reference sequence). V was pared by 11 bases and J by 9 bases, with 19 bases between. The length of the CDR3 is 12 residues. The CDR3 nucleotides read TGTGCCGCCGAGGGGGGGCGAGGTAAAGCTTTCTTT. Translated: CAAEGGRGKAFF.

The gene calls are TRBV6-5 and TRBJ1-5, with 10 bases lining up with TRBD1. This CDR3 has 16 amino acids. V lost 0 bases and J lost 9; bases outside the gene matches: 8. Germline assignment: CDR1 MNHEY and CDR2 SVGAGI. For the CDR3, the DNA is TGTGCCAGCAGTTACTCGCAGCCGGGACAGGGGCGGCCCCAGCATTTT. Its protein is CASSYSQPGQGRPQHF.

The J gene is TRBJ2-7, the V gene TRBV29-1; 11 bases match TRBD2. The CDR3 has 15 amino acids. From germline, CDR1 is SQVTM and CDR2 ANQGSEA. V lost 6 bases, J lost 1 base, and 8 bases stayed unmatched. The CDR3 DNA is TGCAGCGTCAGGGCCGGGACTAGCGGTTCCTACGAGCAGTACTTC. Translating gives CSVRAGTSGSYEQYF.

The chain links TRBV7-2 to TRBJ1-1; D remains unclear. Trimming shortened V by 5 bases and J by 11 bases, and 12 bases separated the two germline ends. The CDR3 has 11 amino acids. CDR1 and CDR2 (germline): SGHTA, FQGNSA. CDR3 protein: CASSVDLRAFF. Here the CDR3 DNA reads TGTGCCAGCAGCGTCGATTTACGGGCTTTCTTT.

The CDR3: CASSQDTGAGAGISETQYF. The CDR3 nucleotides read TGCGCCAGCAGCCAAGATACGGGAGCGGGGGCGGGTATCTCTGAGACCCAGTACTTC. The chain couples TRBV4-3 to TRBJ2-5; 8 bases agree with TRBD2. CDR3 length: 19 residues. V shed 0 bases and J 5 bases; nucleotides not matched to a gene: 17. The germline CDR1 and CDR2 sequences are LGHNA and YSLEER.

This chain joins TRBV2 and TRBJ1-1; the D is unclear. CDR3 length: 17 amino acids. Germline CDR1 and CDR2: SNHLY and FYNNEI. The V and J ends lost 0 bases and 5 bases respectively, with 19 bases between them. CDR3 amino acids: CASSEAQIGVFGTEAFF. The CDR3 DNA follows: TGTGCCAGCAGTGAAGCCCAGATCGGAGTCTTTGGAACTGAAGCTTTCTTT.

The rearrangement uses TRBV10-3 and TRBJ2-7, with D uncertain. Germline V gives CDR1 ENHRY, CDR2 SYGVKD. The CDR3 totals 15 residues. V gave up 0 bases and J gave up 2 bases, with 11 bases separating them. CDR3 region: CAISESSPRTYEQYF. CDR3 DNA: TGTGCCATCAGTGAGTCGAGTCCCAGGACCTACGAGCAGTACTTC.

CDR3 sequence: CASSLLGSYEQYF. The CDR3 DNA sequence: TGTGCCAGCAGCTTGTTGGGCAGCTACGAGCAGTACTTC. V and J are TRBV5-6 and TRBJ2-7; no reliable D call. CDR1 and CDR2 (germline): SGHDT, YYEEEE. This CDR3 contains 13 residues. V lost 1 base, J lost 3 bases, and 8 bases lay in between.